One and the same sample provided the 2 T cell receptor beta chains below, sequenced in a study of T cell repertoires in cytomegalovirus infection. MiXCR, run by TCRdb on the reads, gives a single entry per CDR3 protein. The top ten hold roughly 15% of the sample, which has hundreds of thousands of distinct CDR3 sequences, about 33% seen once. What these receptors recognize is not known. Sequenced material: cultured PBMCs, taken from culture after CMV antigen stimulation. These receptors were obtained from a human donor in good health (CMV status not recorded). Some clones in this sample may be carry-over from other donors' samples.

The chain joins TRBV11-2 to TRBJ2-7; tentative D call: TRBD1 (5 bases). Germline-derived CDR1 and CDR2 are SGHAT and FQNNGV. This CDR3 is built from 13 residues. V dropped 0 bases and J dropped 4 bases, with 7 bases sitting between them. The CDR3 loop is CASSLETAYEQYV. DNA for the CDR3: TGTGCCAGCAGCTTAGAGACAGCTTACGAGCAGTACGTC.

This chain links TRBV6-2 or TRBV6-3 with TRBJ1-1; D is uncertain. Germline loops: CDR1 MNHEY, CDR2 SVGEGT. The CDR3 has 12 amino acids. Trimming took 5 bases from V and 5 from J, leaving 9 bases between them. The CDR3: CASSLPYTEAFF. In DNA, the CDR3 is TGTGCCAGCAGTCTTCCCTATACTGAAGCTTTCTTT.